The clone carrying this TCR beta chain was detected once. The antigen is unknown. This record belongs to a study of shared clonotypes between healthy human individuals. Study-level information: Donors had three CD4 naive, three CD4 memory, two CD8 naive and one CD8 memory plate apiece.

The repertoire was sequenced with immunoSEQ multiplex PCR; TCRdb's copy has only in-frame clones and lacks some. This sample has 2,100,000 or so clones, with under 97% found just once. Study conclusions and caveats: Clonotypes that were shared across a handful of donors made up 4% to 6% of naive CD4 clonotypes.

The CDR3 is made up of 15 amino acids. The V gene's germline CDR1 is LNHDA and CDR2 SQIVND (reference sequence). The germline V and J ends were trimmed by 5 bases and 6 bases, with 20 bases remaining between them. This chain uses TRBV19 with TRBJ2-7; D uncertain. The TCR originated in a man aged 18-30 years in good health. The sequenced material came from naive CD4+ T cells sorted from blood. The subset: CD45RA+ positively selected. The CDR3 region is CASSYPRGSSIEQYF. The CDR3 coding sequence is TGTGCCAGTAGTTACCCGAGAGGAAGTTCCATCGAGCAGTACTTC.